This paragraph covers one T cell receptor (beta chain) sequence. Its antigen is undetermined. Only in-frame clones appear in the TCRdb table, and some are missing; sequencing was by immunoSEQ multiplex PCR. The sample has roughly 99,000 clones; under 95% are singletons. Trimming removed 5 bases from V and 3 bases from J; junction bases left unmatched: 17. CDR1 and CDR2 from the germline V gene are MNHEY and SMNVEV (reference sequence). This CDR3 contains 18 residues. The data are from a study of T cell responses to AZD1222 COVID-19 vaccine. Looking at the study overall: Whether given at about 4 or about 12 weeks, second doses were pooled.

Study-wide results and caveats: Repertoires were sampled only after the peak T cell response. The donors showed a predominance of white British ancestry and of females, with possible underestimation of clonal diversity.

This clonotype was obtained from an adult in good health. The genes are TRBV27 and TRBJ1-2, with 8 bases that match TRBD1. The sample here was peripheral blood, taken on day 0 of AZD1222 vaccination. CDR3 nucleotides: TGTGCCAGCAGTCCAGGGGCGGACAGGGTATGGCGGTACTATGGCTACACCTTC. It specifies CASSPGADRVWRYYGYTF.